This T cell receptor (beta chain) originates from a study of blood T cell repertoires in COVID-19. Study background: Material from acute and convalescent COVID-19 was sourced from the United States, Italy and Spain.

Each participant's cohort was designated according to participant-reported clinical history. J gave up 3 bases and V 3 bases, and 1 base lay outside the gene matches. The CDR3 covers 14 residues. The V gene's germline CDR1 is SEHNR and CDR2 FQNEAQ (reference sequence). Generated by immunoSEQ multiplex PCR, the TCRdb table keeps only in-frame clones and is missing some. Of about 400,000 clones listed, roughly 87% are singletons. This chain joins TRBV7-9 and TRBJ2-1, with 8 bases aligning to TRBD1. The source of this sequence is a woman aged 35 to 49 with acute COVID-19. The source material was PBMCs or T cells enriched from blood (not recorded which). In DNA form, the CDR3 reads TGTGCCAGCAGCTTGGGGACAGGCTACAATGAGCAGTTCTTC. It encodes CASSLGTGYNEQFF.